Listed below are T cell receptor beta chains from one sample, sequenced in a study of blood T cells in healthy people across ages. TCRdb recomputed calls from the 5' RACE reads with MiXCR, one row per CDR3 protein. The sample has over a million distinct CDR3 sequences; 40% to 45% are singletons. Material: blood. These receptors came from a woman aged 18-29 years in good health. The CDR3 runs from the conserved cysteine through the conserved F or W. The D gene is left open where the match is weak. Some rows mark clone size as missing; the rest say once, few, many or name a class of expanded clone.

>TRBV5-1|-|TRBJ1-6|-
TGCGCCAGCTGCATGTCGTTGGGCGCACCCAATGATTCACCCCTCCACTTT
CASCMSLGAPNDSPLHF
>TRBV20-1|-|TRBJ2-7|-
TGCAGTGCTAGAGCCCCGGCAGCCAACTACGAGCAGTACTTC
CSARAPAANYEQYF
>TRBV12-3/TRBV12-4|-|TRBJ1-5|-
TGTGCCAGCGGGACCCATCAGCCCCAGCATTTT
CASGTHQPQHF
>TRBV10-3|-|TRBJ2-1|TRBD1
TGTGCCATCAGAGAACAGGGGGGCAATGAGCAGTTCTTC
CAIREQGGNEQFF
>TRBV20-1|-|TRBJ2-1|TRBD2
TGCAGTGCTAGAGATCAAGGGGCTAGCGGGGGGTGGGATGAGCAGTTCTTC
CSARDQGASGGWDEQFF
>TRBV4-3|-|TRBJ2-1|TRBD2
TGCGCCAGCAGCCTGATAAGCGGGAGAATTCACAATGAGCAGTTCTTC
CASSLISGRIHNEQFF
>TRBV29-1|-|TRBJ1-1|-
TGCAGCGTTCTAGAAGACACTGAAGCTTTCTTT
CSVLEDTEAFF
>TRBV20-1|many|TRBJ2-3|TRBD2
TGCAGTGCTCTTGGGGGACTAGCGGGAGATACGCAGTATTTT
CSALGGLAGDTQYF
>TRBV6-1|-|TRBJ1-1|-
TGTGCCAGCAGTATTGGCTATGGGGCGAGGCACACTGAAGCTTTCTTT
CASSIGYGARHTEAFF
>TRBV28|-|TRBJ2-5|-
TGTGCCAGCAGTTTCGGGAGCTCCCAAGAGACCCAGTACTTC
CASSFGSSQETQYF
>TRBV10-3|-|TRBJ2-1|-
TGTGCCATCAGTGAGTCCTCCGGGGCGGGGCCCTACAATGAGCAGTTCTTC
CAISESSGAGPYNEQFF
>TRBV9|-|TRBJ1-5|TRBD1
TGTGCCAGCAGCGTAGGGACAGGGCTTCAGCCCCAGCATTTT
CASSVGTGLQPQHF
>TRBV30|-|TRBJ1-1|TRBD1
TGTGCCTGGAGTCCCGACAGGGTTGCTGAAGCTTTCTTT
CAWSPDRVAEAFF
>TRBV4-2|once|TRBJ2-7|-
TGTGCCAGCAGCCGCCCAAGACCTAGCTCCTACAATGAGCAGTACTTC
CASSRPRPSSYNEQYF
>TRBV2|few|TRBJ1-2|-
TGTGCCAGCAAAATTGACAGGTCCCTCGGGGGGGACTATGGCTACACCTTC
CASKIDRSLGGDYGYTF
>TRBV28|many|TRBJ1-2|-
TGTGCCAGCAGTTTGCCCGTTTCTTCAGGCTACACCTTC
CASSLPVSSGYTF
>TRBV11-3|-|TRBJ2-7|-
TGTGCCAGCAGCCACCGGACCCAAACCCCCTACGAGCAGTACTTC
CASSHRTQTPYEQYF
>TRBV6-2/TRBV6-3|-|TRBJ2-1|-
TGTGCCAGCAATTATAGACGTGAACAGGGTGCCGTCGTGAGGAATGAGCAGTTCTTC
CASNYRREQGAVVRNEQFF
>TRBV28|-|TRBJ2-2|-
TGTGCCAGCAGCCCACCCCGGGCCGGGGAGCTGTTTTTT
CASSPPRAGELFF
>TRBV12-3/TRBV12-4|-|TRBJ2-1|-
TGTGCCAGCAAATGGGGGGATGAGCAGTTCTTC
CASKWGDEQFF
>TRBV20-1|-|TRBJ2-1|-
TGCAGTGCTAGAGAGGGGCCTCCGGGGTACAATGAGCAGTTCTTC
CSAREGPPGYNEQFF
>TRBV28|few|TRBJ2-1|-
TGTGCCAGCAGTCCTCCCTGGGACTCGAGAGAGCAGTTCTTC
CASSPPWDSREQFF
>TRBV29-1|few|TRBJ2-7|-
TGCAGCGGATACCGGGAGTACAATGAGCAGTACTTC
CSGYREYNEQYF
>TRBV4-2|few|TRBJ2-3|-
TGTGCCAGCGGCTGGGGGGCAGATACGCAGTATTTT
CASGWGADTQYF
>TRBV9|few|TRBJ2-3|TRBD2
TGTGCCAGCACTCAGAGCGGGAGATTAACAGATACGCAGTATTTT
CASTQSGRLTDTQYF
>TRBV4-3|-|TRBJ1-5|-
TGCGCCAGCAGCCAAGGGGCTGGCGTGCCCCAGCATTTT
CASSQGAGVPQHF
>TRBV15|-|TRBJ2-7|-
TGTGCCACCAGCACCCAGGGGTCCTACGAGCGGTACTTC
CATSTQGSYERYF
>TRBV18|-|TRBJ1-1|-
TGTGCCAGCTCACCAAGAGTTGAGGCGAACACTGAAGCTTTCTTT
CASSPRVEANTEAFF
>TRBV28|few|TRBJ2-7|-
TGTGCCAGCAGGCCTCCGGGACCGGGGCTCGAGCAGTACTTC
CASRPPGPGLEQYF
>TRBV29-1|few|TRBJ2-7|TRBD1
TGCAGCGTTGTCAGGACAGGGGGCTACGAGCAGTACTTC
CSVVRTGGYEQYF
>TRBV5-1|-|TRBJ2-2|TRBD1
TGCGCCAGCAGCTTTGGTCCCGGGACAGGGAACACCGGGGAGCTGTTTTTT
CASSFGPGTGNTGELFF
>TRBV6-2/TRBV6-3|few|TRBJ2-1|TRBD1
TGTGCCAGCAGCTACCGGGACAGGGATTTTGATGAGCAGTTCTTC
CASSYRDRDFDEQFF
>TRBV29-1|many|TRBJ2-1|-
TGCAGCGTCGCGACACACTCCTACAATGAGCAGTTCTTC
CSVATHSYNEQFF
>TRBV29-1|-|TRBJ2-7|TRBD1
TGCAGCGTTGGCGACAGGGTCGGCCACGAGCAGTACTTC
CSVGDRVGHEQYF
>TRBV12-5|-|TRBJ2-1|-
TGTGCTAGTGGTTTCAAGTTGCTGGGGAGCCCCTACAATGAGCAGTTCTTC
CASGFKLLGSPYNEQFF
>TRBV3-1|few|TRBJ2-1|TRBD2
TGTGCCAGCAGTCTCTATGGTCTAGCGGGATCCAATGAGCAGTTCTTC
CASSLYGLAGSNEQFF
>TRBV28|-|TRBJ2-4|TRBD1
TGTGCCAGCAGCCCGCACAGACAGGGCCAAAACATTCAGTACTTC
CASSPHRQGQNIQYF
>TRBV11-1|-|TRBJ2-1|-
TGTGCCAGCAGCTTAGAAAGAGCCGACAATGAGCAGTTCTTC
CASSLERADNEQFF
>TRBV20-1|few|TRBJ2-1|TRBD2
TGCAGTGCTATTTCGGGACTAGTGTCCCACAATGAGCAGTTCTTC
CSAISGLVSHNEQFF
>TRBV4-3|few|TRBJ1-1|-
TGCGCCAGCAGCCAAGAGGCATGGGGGTCGACTGAAGCTTTCTTT
CASSQEAWGSTEAFF
>TRBV5-1|few|TRBJ2-1|TRBD2
TGCGCCAGCGCCCTAGCGGGAGACTACAATGAGCAGTTCTTC
CASALAGDYNEQFF
>TRBV11-3|-|TRBJ2-3|TRBD2
TGTGCCAGCAGCAAAAGCGGGGGGGCAGATACGCAGTATTTT
CASSKSGGADTQYF
>TRBV20-1|-|TRBJ1-1|-
TGCAGTGCTAGAGATAGGACCCTGGGACGCACTGAAGCTTTCTTT
CSARDRTLGRTEAFF
>TRBV3-1|few|TRBJ2-3|-
TGTGCCAGCAGCCAAGACAGGACTACGCAGTATTTT
CASSQDRTTQYF
>TRBV27|-|TRBJ2-7|-
TGTGCCAGCAGTCTCTACGGACCGACCTACGAGCAGTACTTC
CASSLYGPTYEQYF
>TRBV4-3|-|TRBJ2-2|TRBD2
TGCGCCAGCAGCCATCAGGAACTAGCGGCGAACACCGGGGAGCTGTTTTTT
CASSHQELAANTGELFF
>TRBV6-5|-|TRBJ1-1|-
TGTGCCAGCAGCACCTGGGCGTTGGACACTGAAGCTTTCTTT
CASSTWALDTEAFF
>TRBV7-2|-|TRBJ2-7|-
TGTGCCAGCAGCTTAGCAATTAGGGCCTACAATGAGCAGTACTTC
CASSLAIRAYNEQYF
>TRBV12-3/TRBV12-4|-|TRBJ1-5|-
TGTGCCAGCAGTTTGTGGGACTTTAGCAATCAGCCCCAGCATTTT
CASSLWDFSNQPQHF
>TRBV5-1|few|TRBJ2-3|TRBD2
TGCGCCAGCAGCAAGACTAGCGGGACAACCACAGATACGCAGTATTTT
CASSKTSGTTTDTQYF
>TRBV4-3|few|TRBJ2-7|TRBD2
TGCGCCAGCAGCCAAGGAGCCGGGGCTAGCGGGAGTCTCTACGAGCAGTACTTC
CASSQGAGASGSLYEQYF
>TRBV9|-|TRBJ2-3|-
TGTGCCAGCAAAGGTCGGTTCGCAGATACGCAGTATTTT
CASKGRFADTQYF
>TRBV3-1|few|TRBJ1-1|-
TGTGCCAGCAGCCAAGTCGGTTACACTGAAGCTTTCTTT
CASSQVGYTEAFF
>TRBV12-3/TRBV12-4|-|TRBJ1-4|-
TGTGCCAGCAGTTCCCCCCGCCGGGGTCTGAGCGCAACTAATGAAAAACTGTTTTTT
CASSSPRRGLSATNEKLFF
>TRBV6-2/TRBV6-3|-|TRBJ2-1|-
TGTGCCAGCAGTTACCTAGAGGCGGGTTACAATGAGCGGTTCTTC
CASSYLEAGYNERFF